Shown below are 3 T cell receptor beta chains from a single sample sequenced in a study of T cells after yellow fever vaccination. Using its own MiXCR run on the 5' RACE reads, TCRdb lists one record per CDR3 protein. The sample carries 200,000 to 250,000 distinct CDR3 sequences, approximately 3% recorded once. Sequencing was performed on CD4+ T cells sorted from PBMCs, taken 10 days after the yellow fever booster vaccination. The origin of the receptors is a man aged 18 to 29 who received the YFV17D yellow fever vaccine.

This clonotype appeared many times. The chain joins TRBV5-1 to TRBJ1-3; D remains unclear. This CDR3 contains 13 residues. Germline V CDR1 and CDR2: SGHRS, YFSETQ. V was clipped by 6 bases and J by 8 bases, with 15 bases between them. The CDR3 region is CASTAPPADTIYF. The DNA of the CDR3 is TGCGCCAGCACAGCCCCCCCGGCGGACACCATATATTTT.

This clonotype appeared a few times. The chain carries TRBV10-3 and TRBJ1-6; D is possibly TRBD1 (6 bases). Trimming shortened V by 4 bases and J by 10 bases, and 11 bases separated the two germline ends. Germline V lookup: CDR1 ENHRY, CDR2 SYGVKD. The CDR3 has 13 amino acids. The CDR3 coding sequence is TGTGCCATCAGTGCGGGGGCAGAATCACCCCTCCACTTT. Amino acids: CAISAGAESPLHF.

This clonotype was seen many times. The chain carries TRBV11-2 and TRBJ1-6; 7 bases map to TRBD1. The junction had 11 bases not matched to a gene; V was cut back by 6 bases and J by 6 bases. The germline gives CDR1 SGHAT, CDR2 FQNNGV. The CDR3 extends over 16 amino acids. The DNA for the CDR3 is TGTGCCAGCAGGGAGTCGGGACAGCGCGTTAATTCACCCCTCCACTTT. Translating gives CASRESGQRVNSPLHF.